This paragraph covers one T cell receptor (beta chain) sequence. These data come from a study of control samples from healthy donors and cancer patients. Trimming stripped 2 bases from V and 7 bases from J, with 12 bases between. Germline assignment: CDR1 SGDLS and CDR2 YYNGEE. This CDR3 region has 13 residues. Clones were read by immunoSEQ multiplex PCR, and TCRdb kept only the in-frame ones, dropping some. The top ten clones hold 38% of a sample with tens of thousands of clones, roughly 83% of them seen once. The chain carries TRBV9 and TRBJ1-1; TRBD1 might be the D (6 bases). Sample: PBMCs. This sequence was found in a man between 65 and 85 years old with lung cancer. This CDR3 reads CASSVTGGDEAFF. For the CDR3, the DNA is TGTGCCAGCAGCGTTACCGGGGGCGATGAAGCTTTCTTT.